A single sample gave rise to the 13 T cell receptor beta chains below, sequenced in a study of cytomegalovirus exposure and HLA in healthy donors. Some clones are missing from TCRdb's copy, which holds only in-frame ones; the method was immunoSEQ multiplex PCR. Of hundreds of thousands of clones in the sample, less than 90% were seen once. Sequenced input: PBMCs. The receptors were gathered from a man younger than 30 in good health and CMV-seropositive.

In its sample, this clone was seen once. J is TRBJ2-7 and V is TRBV5-4, with TRBD2 matching over 12 bases. With 4 bases clipped from V and 3 bases from J, the junction kept 5 bases outside the gene matches. This CDR3 region has 15 residues. The germline CDR1 and CDR2 sequences are SGHNT and YYREEE (reference sequence). CDR3 loop: CASSGGGLAGYEQYF. The CDR3 DNA follows: TGTGCCAGCAGCGGGGGGGGACTAGCGGGCTACGAGCAGTACTTC.

The J gene is TRBJ1-3, the V gene TRBV6-5; 8 nucleotides agree with TRBD1. The CDR3 is made up of 14 amino acids. J lost 4 bases, V lost 4 bases, and 3 bases had no gene match. The germline V gene encodes CDR1 MNHEY and CDR2 SVGAGI. The CDR3 region has the DNA TGTGCCAGCAGTTCGACAGGGGAAGGAAACACCATATATTTT. Amino acids: CASSSTGEGNTIYF.

The CDR3 coding sequence is TGTGCCAGCAGTGATAAGAATGAGCAGTTCTTC. It specifies CASSDKNEQFF. The chain uses TRBV25-1 and TRBJ2-1; no definite D call. Germline V gene data show CDR1 as MGHDK and CDR2 as SYGVNS. Trimming removed 3 bases at V and 7 bases at J, with 4 bases between. This CDR3 comprises 11 residues.

The V call is TRBV5-1, the J call TRBJ2-7; 10 bases align to TRBD2. Germline CDR1 is SGHRS and CDR2 is YFSETQ. This CDR3 is built from 16 residues. J was trimmed by 4 bases and V by 3 bases; bases with no gene match: 10. This chain's CDR3 is CASSYLAGVTIYEQYF. In DNA, the CDR3 is TGCGCCAGCAGCTACCTAGCGGGGGTTACCATATACGAGCAGTACTTC.

The chain uses TRBV4-3 and TRBJ1-2; D perhaps matches TRBD1 (6 bases). V lost 0 bases, J lost 7 bases, and 9 bases lay in between. The CDR3 length is 13 residues. Germline V CDR1 and CDR2: LGHNA, YSLEER. CDR3 sequence reads: CASSQDRGFGYTF. The DNA for the CDR3 is TGCGCCAGCAGCCAAGACAGGGGTTTTGGCTACACCTTC.

The chain links TRBV25-1 to TRBJ2-7, with TRBD1 matching over 7 bases. Per the germline V gene, CDR1 is MGHDK and CDR2 is SYGVNS. The CDR3 consists of 12 residues. The trim removed 8 bases at V and 2 bases at J, leaving 3 bases unmatched. As DNA, the CDR3 is TGTGCCAGCGAAGGGACAGCCTACGAGCAGTACTTC. Protein: CASEGTAYEQYF.

The table lists this clone with a few counts. The chain couples TRBV4-3 to TRBJ1-2; D ambiguous. The CDR3 spans 14 residues. Germline CDR1 LGHNA, CDR2 YSLEER. V shed 4 bases and J shed 2 bases, with 11 bases lying between them. The CDR3 DNA sequence: TGCGCCAGCAGCCCCGGGTCCGGCAACTATGGCTACACCTTC. Its protein product is CASSPGSGNYGYTF.

The chain employs TRBV2 and TRBJ2-7, with a tentative D call TRBD2 (7 bases). The CDR3 covers 14 residues. Germline assignment: CDR1 SNHLY and CDR2 FYNNEI. V was trimmed by 2 bases and J by 3 bases, leaving 11 bases between them. The CDR3 reads CASSESGGIYEQYF. As DNA, the CDR3 is TGTGCCAGCAGTGAATCGGGGGGCATCTACGAGCAGTACTTC.

The chain joins TRBV10-1 to TRBJ2-7; D gene uncertain. V was cut by 5 bases and J by 0 bases, with 32 bases left in between. The CDR3 is 21 amino acids. CDR1 and CDR2 from the germline V gene are WNHNN and SYGVQD (reference sequence). The CDR3 sequence: CASSPFGPIQDYGPSSYEQYF. CDR3 coding DNA: TGCGCCAGCAGTCCCTTTGGTCCGATCCAGGATTACGGGCCCAGCTCCTACGAGCAGTACTTC.

This chain links TRBV29-1 with TRBJ1-2; unclear D gene. Trimming removed 6 bases from V and 4 bases from J, with 18 bases in between. The CDR3 extends over 14 amino acids. CDR1 is SQVTM, CDR2 ANQGSEA, per germline. CDR3 region: CSVTWADAIYGYTF. CDR3 in DNA: TGCAGCGTCACTTGGGCAGACGCGATCTATGGCTACACCTTC.

CDR3 nucleotide sequence: TGTGCCAGCAGTTTCCTTTACGGAGGGAGGGCCTACAATGAGCAGTTCTTC. Its protein product is CASSFLYGGRAYNEQFF. The rearrangement joins TRBV28 to TRBJ2-1; 7 bases line up with TRBD2. The CDR3 has 17 amino acids. Germline V lookup: CDR1 MDHEN, CDR2 SYDVKM. With 3 bases clipped from V and 2 bases from J, the junction kept 10 bases outside the gene matches.

The count of this clone is one. The V call is TRBV25-1, the J call TRBJ2-3, with TRBD2 as a possible D gene (5 bases). The CDR3 consists of 14 residues. Germline values: CDR1 MGHDK, CDR2 SYGVNS. Trimming pared 8 bases from V and 1 base from J, leaving 13 bases between. The CDR3 sequence is CASGSWSGTDTQYF. In DNA, the CDR3 is TGTGCCAGCGGGAGCTGGTCGGGCACAGATACGCAGTATTTT.

The chain couples TRBV28 to TRBJ1-1; 7 bases are a match to TRBD1. The CDR3 contains 15 residues. The trim removed 8 bases at V and 4 bases at J, leaving 13 bases unmatched. Germline V lookup: CDR1 MDHEN, CDR2 SYDVKM. The CDR3 is CASQFRGTGSTEAFF. The CDR3 DNA reads TGTGCCAGCCAATTCAGGGGGACCGGGAGCACTGAAGCTTTCTTT.